The T cell receptor (beta chain) described here comes from a study of shared T cell receptors in the human thymus. Clones were sequenced by immunoSEQ multiplex PCR, and TCRdb holds only the in-frame ones, with some missing. The sample has tens of thousands of clones; around 96% are singletons. CDR3 length: 15 residues. The V and J ends lost 2 bases and 9 bases respectively, with 19 bases between them. The V gene's germline CDR1 is SGHVT and CDR2 SQSDAQ. The rearrangement joins TRBV7-4 to TRBJ1-1, with no clear D. The clonotype originates from a human donor. The sequencing sample was made of thymocytes. CDR3 amino acids: CASSLTHLGGTKAFF. CDR3 in DNA: TGTGCCAGCAGCTTAACTCACCTCGGCGGAACTAAAGCTTTCTTT.